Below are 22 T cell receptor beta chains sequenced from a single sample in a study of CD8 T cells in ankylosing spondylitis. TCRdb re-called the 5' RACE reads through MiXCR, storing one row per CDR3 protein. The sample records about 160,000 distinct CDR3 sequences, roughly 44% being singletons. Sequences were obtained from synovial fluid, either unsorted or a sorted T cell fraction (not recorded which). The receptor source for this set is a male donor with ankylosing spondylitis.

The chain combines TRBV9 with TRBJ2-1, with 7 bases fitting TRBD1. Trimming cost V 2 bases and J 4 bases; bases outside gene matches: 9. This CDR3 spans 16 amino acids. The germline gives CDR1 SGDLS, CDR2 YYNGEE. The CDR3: CASSVRGSTNYNEQFF. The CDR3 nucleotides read TGTGCCAGCAGCGTCAGGGGGTCTACGAATTACAATGAGCAGTTCTTC.

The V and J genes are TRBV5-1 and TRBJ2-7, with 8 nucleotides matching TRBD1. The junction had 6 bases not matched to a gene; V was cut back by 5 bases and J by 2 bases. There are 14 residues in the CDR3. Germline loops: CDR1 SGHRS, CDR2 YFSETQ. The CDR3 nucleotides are TGCGCCAGCAGTTGGACAGGGTTTGCCTACGAGCAGTACTTC. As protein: CASSWTGFAYEQYF.

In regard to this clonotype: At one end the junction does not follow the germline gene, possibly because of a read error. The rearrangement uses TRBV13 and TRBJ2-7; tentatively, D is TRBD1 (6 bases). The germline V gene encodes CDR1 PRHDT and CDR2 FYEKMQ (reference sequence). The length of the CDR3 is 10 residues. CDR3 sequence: CASSLDGQNF. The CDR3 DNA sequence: TGTGCCAGCAGCCTTGACGGACAGAACTTC.

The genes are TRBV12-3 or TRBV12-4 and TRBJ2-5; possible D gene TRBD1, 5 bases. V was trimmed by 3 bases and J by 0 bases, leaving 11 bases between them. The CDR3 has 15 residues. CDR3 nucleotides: TGTGCCAGCAGTTTGGGGCAAAAGTACCAAGAGACCCAGTACTTC. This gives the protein CASSLGQKYQETQYF.

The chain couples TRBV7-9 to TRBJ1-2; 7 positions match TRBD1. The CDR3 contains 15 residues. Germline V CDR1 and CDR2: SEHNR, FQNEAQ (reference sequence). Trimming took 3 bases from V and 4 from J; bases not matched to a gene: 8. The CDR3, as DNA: TGTGCCAGCAGCTTCCGGGACAGCATTACCTATGGCTACACCTTC. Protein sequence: CASSFRDSITYGYTF.

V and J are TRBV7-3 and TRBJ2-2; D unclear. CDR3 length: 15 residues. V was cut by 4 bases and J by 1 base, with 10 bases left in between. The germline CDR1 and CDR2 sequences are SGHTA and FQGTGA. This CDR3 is CASSSHAKNTGELFF. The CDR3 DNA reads TGTGCCAGCAGCTCACATGCCAAGAACACCGGGGAGCTGTTTTTT.

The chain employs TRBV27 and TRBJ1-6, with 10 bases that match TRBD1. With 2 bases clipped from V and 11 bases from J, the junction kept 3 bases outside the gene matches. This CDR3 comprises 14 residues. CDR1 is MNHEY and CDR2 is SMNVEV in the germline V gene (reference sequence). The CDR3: CASSLLDRGTPLHF. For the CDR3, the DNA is TGTGCCAGCAGTTTACTGGACAGGGGGACACCCCTCCACTTT.

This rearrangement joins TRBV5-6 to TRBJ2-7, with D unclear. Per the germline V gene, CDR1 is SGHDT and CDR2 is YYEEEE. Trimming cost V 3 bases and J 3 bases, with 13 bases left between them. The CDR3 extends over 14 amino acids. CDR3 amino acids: CASSSGLGGYEQYF. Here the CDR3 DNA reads TGTGCCAGCAGCTCCGGGCTCGGCGGCTACGAGCAGTACTTC.

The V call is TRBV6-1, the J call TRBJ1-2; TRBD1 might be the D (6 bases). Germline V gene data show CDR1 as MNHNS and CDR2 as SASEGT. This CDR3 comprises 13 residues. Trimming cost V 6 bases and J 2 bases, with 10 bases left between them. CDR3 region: CASRTGQNYGYTF. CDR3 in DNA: TGTGCCAGCAGGACAGGACAGAACTATGGCTACACCTTC.

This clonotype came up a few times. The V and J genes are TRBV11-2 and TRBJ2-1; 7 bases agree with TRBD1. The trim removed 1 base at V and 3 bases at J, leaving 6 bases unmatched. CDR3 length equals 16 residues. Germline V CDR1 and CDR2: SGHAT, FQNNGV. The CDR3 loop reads CASSLGTGPNYNEQFF. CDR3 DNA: TGTGCCAGCAGCTTAGGGACAGGCCCCAACTACAATGAGCAGTTCTTC.

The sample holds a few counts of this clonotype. For the CDR3, the DNA is TGCGCCAGCAGCCCTAGCGTCGACTCCTACAATGAGCAGTTCTTC. It encodes CASSPSVDSYNEQFF. The J gene is TRBJ2-1, the V gene TRBV4-3, with D possibly matching TRBD2 (6 bases). From germline, CDR1 is LGHNA and CDR2 YSLEER. V lost 4 bases to trimming and J lost 0 bases, with 10 bases between them. The CDR3 loop spans 15 amino acids.

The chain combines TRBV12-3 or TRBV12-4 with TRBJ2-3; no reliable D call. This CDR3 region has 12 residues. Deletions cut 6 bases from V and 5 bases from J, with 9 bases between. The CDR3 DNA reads TGTGCCAGCAGCCGCGTACGAGATACGCAGTATTTT. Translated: CASSRVRDTQYF.

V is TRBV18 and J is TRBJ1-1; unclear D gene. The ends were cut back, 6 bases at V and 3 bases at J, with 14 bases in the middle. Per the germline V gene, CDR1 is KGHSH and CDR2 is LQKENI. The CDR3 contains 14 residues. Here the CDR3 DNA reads TGTGCCAGCTCGGGGTACCGGGAATACACTGAAGCTTTCTTT. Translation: CASSGYREYTEAFF. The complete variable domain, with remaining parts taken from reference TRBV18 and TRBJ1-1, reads NAGVMQNPRHLVRRRGQEARLRCSPMKGHSHVYWYRQLPEEGLKFMVYLQKENIIDESGMPKERFSAEFPKEGPSILRIQQVVRGDSAAYFCASSGYREYTEAFFGQGTRLTVV.

In DNA, the CDR3 is TGCGCCAGCAGCCTTACCGGACTAGCGGGAGATTACAATGAGCAGTTCTTC. Translation: CASSLTGLAGDYNEQFF. This chain uses TRBV4-1 with TRBJ2-1; 13 nucleotides match TRBD2. Germline lookup yields CDR1 MGHRA and CDR2 YSYEKL. V shed 4 bases, J shed 4 bases, and the junction held 7 bases outside the gene matches. CDR3 length equals 17 residues.

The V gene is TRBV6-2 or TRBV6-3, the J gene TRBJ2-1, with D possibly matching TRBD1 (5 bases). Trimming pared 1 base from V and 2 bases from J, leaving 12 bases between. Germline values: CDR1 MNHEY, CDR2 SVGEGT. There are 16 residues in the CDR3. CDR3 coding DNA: TGTGCCAGCAGTTACTGGCAGGCGGACACCTACAATGAGCAGTTCTTC. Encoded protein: CASSYWQADTYNEQFF.

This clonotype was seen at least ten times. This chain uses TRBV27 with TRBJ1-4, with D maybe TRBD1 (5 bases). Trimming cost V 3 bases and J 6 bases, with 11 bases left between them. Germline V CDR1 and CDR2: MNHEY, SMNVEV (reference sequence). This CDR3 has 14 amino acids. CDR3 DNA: TGTGCCAGCAGTTTTTCCGGGACTCATGAAAAACTGTTTTTT. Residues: CASSFSGTHEKLFF.

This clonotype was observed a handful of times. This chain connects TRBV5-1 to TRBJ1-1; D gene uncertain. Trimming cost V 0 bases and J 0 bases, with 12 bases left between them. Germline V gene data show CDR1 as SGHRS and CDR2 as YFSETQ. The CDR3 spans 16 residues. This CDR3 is CASSLVETTVNTEAFF. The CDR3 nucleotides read TGCGCCAGCAGCTTGGTAGAAACCACGGTGAACACTGAAGCTTTCTTT.

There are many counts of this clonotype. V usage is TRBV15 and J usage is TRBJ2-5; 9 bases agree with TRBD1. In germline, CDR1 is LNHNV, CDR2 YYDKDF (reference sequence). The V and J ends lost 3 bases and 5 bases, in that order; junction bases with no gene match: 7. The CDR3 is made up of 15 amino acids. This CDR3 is CATSRGQGESETQYF. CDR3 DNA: TGTGCCACCAGCAGGGGACAGGGAGAGAGCGAGACCCAGTACTTC.

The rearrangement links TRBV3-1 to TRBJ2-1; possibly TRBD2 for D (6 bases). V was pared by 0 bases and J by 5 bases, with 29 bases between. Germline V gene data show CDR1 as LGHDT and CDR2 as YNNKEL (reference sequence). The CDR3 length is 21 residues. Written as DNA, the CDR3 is TGTGCCAGCAGCCAAGAGTCTTCCCTAGCGTCGTCCCCTGTCCAAGACAATGAGCAGTTCTTC. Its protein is CASSQESSLASSPVQDNEQFF.

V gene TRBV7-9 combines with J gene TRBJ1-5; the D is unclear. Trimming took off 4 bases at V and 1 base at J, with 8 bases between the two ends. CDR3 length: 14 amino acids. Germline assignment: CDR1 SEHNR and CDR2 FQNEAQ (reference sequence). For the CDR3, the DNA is TGTGCCAGCAGCTCGACGGCAAGCAATCAGCCCCAGCATTTT. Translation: CASSSTASNQPQHF.

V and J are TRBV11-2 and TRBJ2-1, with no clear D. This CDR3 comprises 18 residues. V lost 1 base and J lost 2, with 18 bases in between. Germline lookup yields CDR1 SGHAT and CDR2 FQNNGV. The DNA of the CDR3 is TGTGCCAGCAGCTTAGGTTTCCTTAACCGATTGCCCTACAATGAGCAGTTCTTC. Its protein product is CASSLGFLNRLPYNEQFF. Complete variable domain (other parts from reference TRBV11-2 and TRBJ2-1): EAGVAQSPRYKIIEKRQSVAFWCNPISGHATLYWYQQILGQGPKLLIQFQNNGVVDDSQLPKDRFSAERLKGVDSTLKIQPAKLEDSAVYLCASSLGFLNRLPYNEQFFGPGTRLTVL.

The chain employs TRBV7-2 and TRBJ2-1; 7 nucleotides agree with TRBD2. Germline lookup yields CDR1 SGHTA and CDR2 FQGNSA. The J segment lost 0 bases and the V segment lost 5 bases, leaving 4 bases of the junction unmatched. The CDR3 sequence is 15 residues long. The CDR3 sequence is CASSGGDSSYNEQFF. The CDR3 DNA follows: TGTGCCAGCAGCGGGGGGGACTCCTCCTACAATGAGCAGTTCTTC.